The 9 T cell receptor beta chains below come from one sample, sequenced in a study of T-cell memory formation after mild COVID-19. TCRdb fed the 5' RACE reads into MiXCR, producing one record per CDR3 protein. The sample includes about 350,000 distinct CDR3 sequences, about an eighth seen only once; the top ten take roughly 20%. Sequencing input: PBMCs or a T cell subset sorted from them (not recorded which). The receptors here all came from a man aged 18 to 29 who had mild COVID-19 (a few samples of this study predate the infection). Cell type and time point are not known.

Many counts were recorded for this clonotype. V usage is TRBV11-2 and J usage is TRBJ2-2; D might be TRBD2 (5 bases). The germline V gene has CDR1 SGHAT and CDR2 FQNNGV. V was pared by 5 bases and J by 5 bases, with 18 bases between. This CDR3 contains 16 residues. CDR3 sequence reads: CASSPIRGRRTGELFF. CDR3 sequence (DNA): TGTGCCAGCAGCCCGATCCGGGGAAGGAGAACCGGGGAGCTGTTTTTT.

The J gene is TRBJ2-7, the V gene TRBV10-3; 12 positions match TRBD2. The CDR3 contains 14 residues. The V and J ends lost 4 bases and 3 bases, in that order; junction bases with no gene match: 1. Germline V gene sequence: CDR1 ENHRY, CDR2 SYGVKD. CDR3 DNA: TGTGCCATCAGTGCTAGCGGGGGGGACTACGAGCAGTACTTC. Translated: CAISASGGDYEQYF.

The chain uses TRBV7-9 and TRBJ2-5; the D gene is possibly TRBD1 (5 bases). Germline lookup yields CDR1 SEHNR and CDR2 FQNEAQ (reference sequence). The V end lost 3 bases, the J end lost 1 base, and 15 bases lay between the germline ends. The CDR3 extends over 16 amino acids. The CDR3 loop is CASSFQSRGGQETQYF. The CDR3 coding sequence is TGTGCCAGCAGCTTCCAGAGTAGGGGTGGCCAAGAGACCCAGTACTTC.

The sample holds a few counts of this clonotype. This sequence joins TRBV5-1 and TRBJ1-1, with a weak D call TRBD1 (6 bases). The V and J ends lost 3 bases and 4 bases respectively, with 16 bases between them. Germline V gene data show CDR1 as SGHRS and CDR2 as YFSETQ. There are 15 residues in the CDR3. The CDR3 DNA reads TGCGCCAGCAGCTATGGGGCAGGGGTGGGCACTGAAGCTTTCTTT. Encoded protein: CASSYGAGVGTEAFF.

This clonotype was counted only a few times. The rearrangement links TRBV12-3 or TRBV12-4 to TRBJ1-1; D ambiguous. Trimming shortened V by 6 bases and J by 3 bases, and 8 bases separated the two germline ends. The CDR3 totals 12 residues. CDR3 region: CASSPSYTEAFF. In nucleotides, the CDR3 is TGTGCCAGCAGCCCCAGTTACACTGAAGCTTTCTTT.

V is TRBV20-1 and J is TRBJ2-5; TRBD2 matches at 13 bases. The germline V gene encodes CDR1 DFQATT and CDR2 SNEGSKA (reference sequence). CDR3 length equals 14 residues. With V trimmed by 4 bases and J by 2 bases, 1 base remained unmatched. CDR3 bases: TGCAGTGCTATGGGACTAGCGGGGCAAGAGACCCAGTACTTC. It specifies CSAMGLAGQETQYF.

In its sample, this clonotype was seen many times. This chain uses TRBV5-1 with TRBJ2-3; D is perhaps TRBD2 (6 bases). V gave up 5 bases and J gave up 0 bases, with 19 bases separating them. The CDR3 loop spans 17 amino acids. Per the germline V gene, CDR1 is SGHRS and CDR2 is YFSETQ. CDR3 bases: TGCGCCAGCAGACGATCGGGACTGACATCTAGCACAGATACGCAGTATTTT. Its translation is CASRRSGLTSSTDTQYF.

The rearrangement joins TRBV20-1 to TRBJ2-7, with D possibly matching TRBD1 (5 bases). Germline loops: CDR1 DFQATT, CDR2 SNEGSKA (reference sequence). V lost 5 bases to trimming and J lost 6 bases, with 14 bases between them. The CDR3 spans 12 residues. The CDR3 region is CSAETDLGEQYF. CDR3 coding DNA: TGCAGTGCTGAGACAGATCTAGGCGAGCAGTACTTC.

This clonotype turned up a few times. This chain uses TRBV7-2 with TRBJ2-3; TRBD2 matches 9 bases. The CDR3 spans 17 residues. Germline loops: CDR1 SGHTA, CDR2 FQGNSA. The junction had 8 bases not matched to a gene; V was cut back by 1 base and J by 3 bases. CDR3 nucleotides: TGTGCCAGCAGCTTAGTAGGGTTAGCGGGGGTGACAGATACGCAGTATTTT. It translates to CASSLVGLAGVTDTQYF. The full variable domain, rest sourced from reference TRBV7-2 and TRBJ2-3, is GAGVSQSPSNKVTEKGKDVELRCDPISGHTALYWYRQSLGQGLEFLIYFQGNSAPDKSGLPSDRFSAERTGGSVSTLTIQRTQQEDSAVYLCASSLVGLAGVTDTQYFGPGTRLTVL.